Shown below are 21 T cell receptor beta chains from a single sample sequenced in a study of PD-1 blockade in classical Hodgkin lymphoma. Time point reported: cycle 4 day 1 (C4D1), after 5 to 7 weeks of nivolumab. Relapse after autologous stem cell transplantation occurred in every patient, and brentuximab vedotin exposure varied. This table comes from immunoSEQ multiplex PCR, and its TCRdb copy is limited to in-frame clones, with some not included. The table lists roughly 17,000 clones, 83% of them singletons, with roughly 13% in the top ten. The specimen was peripheral blood mononuclear cells (PBMCs), collected before the fourth cycle of nivolumab. Every receptor here comes from a human donor with classical Hodgkin lymphoma.

The chain has TRBV4-2 and TRBJ1-1; D is unresolved. CDR3 size: 15 residues. Germline V gene lookup returns CDR1 LGHNA and CDR2 YNFKEQ. Deletions cut 1 base from V and 0 bases from J, with 9 bases between. The CDR3 spells CASSQVGLMNTEAFF. For the CDR3, the DNA is TGTGCCAGCAGCCAAGTTGGACTGATGAACACTGAAGCTTTCTTT.

This clone came up a few times. V gene TRBV4-3 combines with J gene TRBJ1-6; D is unclear. The germline V gene encodes CDR1 LGHNA and CDR2 YSLEER. Trimming cost V 2 bases and J 7 bases, with 12 bases left between them. The CDR3 consists of 15 residues. In nucleotides, the CDR3 is TGCGCCAGCAGCCAAATTGCGGAGATCAATTCACCCCTCCACTTT. It translates to CASSQIAEINSPLHF.

This clone has more than one count but fewer than ten. This rearrangement joins TRBV11-3 to TRBJ2-1; 7 bases map to TRBD2. The junction had 5 bases not matched to a gene; V was cut back by 3 bases and J by 9 bases. Germline values: CDR1 SGHNT, CDR2 YENEEA. The CDR3 runs 13 residues. CDR3 sequence reads: CASSLGGFREQFF. In nucleotides, the CDR3 is TGTGCCAGCAGCTTGGGAGGGTTTCGTGAGCAGTTCTTC.

This clone turned up a few times. CDR3 sequence (DNA): TGTGCCAGCAGTCCCCAAACAGGGACCATATACGAGCAGTACTTC. It codes for CASSPQTGTIYEQYF. The genes are TRBV6-6 and TRBJ2-7; D is possibly TRBD1 (6 bases). Germline assignment: CDR1 MNHNY and CDR2 SVGAGI (reference sequence). V was cut by 5 bases and J by 4 bases, with 18 bases left in between. This CDR3 is built from 15 residues.

The rearrangement joins TRBV6-5 to TRBJ1-5; D is unresolved. The length of the CDR3 is 13 residues. Per the germline V gene, CDR1 is MNHEY and CDR2 is SVGAGI. V lost 0 bases to trimming and J lost 5 bases, with 5 bases between them. This chain's CDR3 is CASSYSEYQPQHF. For the CDR3, the DNA is TGTGCCAGCAGTTACTCGGAATATCAGCCCCAGCATTTT.

V usage is TRBV5-6 and J usage is TRBJ1-5; D gene ambiguous. The germline V gene has CDR1 SGHDT and CDR2 YYEEEE. The V and J ends lost 1 base and 4 bases respectively, with 9 bases between them. The CDR3 is 14 residues long. The CDR3 nucleotides are TGTGCCAGCAGCTTGCGGGGTAGTAATCAGCCCCAGCATTTT. Protein product: CASSLRGSNQPQHF.

This chain connects TRBV29-1 to TRBJ2-7; D is uncertain. Trimming shortened V by 4 bases and J by 2 bases, and 12 bases separated the two germline ends. This CDR3 comprises 13 residues. Looked up from germline, CDR1 is SQVTM and CDR2 is ANQGSEA. This CDR3 is CSVVSGVTYEQYF. In DNA, the CDR3 is TGCAGCGTTGTATCTGGGGTGACCTACGAGCAGTACTTC.

The rearrangement uses TRBV6-1 and TRBJ2-3, with D unresolved. CDR3 length: 13 residues. Germline V gene lookup returns CDR1 MNHNS and CDR2 SASEGT. With 7 bases removed from V and 0 bases from J, the gap between germline ends came to 8 bases. CDR3 amino acids: CASTQDSTDTQYF. The CDR3 nucleotides are TGTGCCAGCACTCAGGACAGCACAGATACGCAGTATTTT.

The rearrangement uses TRBV7-8 and TRBJ1-1, with no clear D. This CDR3 comprises 13 residues. The V and J ends lost 0 bases and 6 bases respectively, with 8 bases between them. Germline loops: CDR1 SGHVS, CDR2 FQNEAQ. The CDR3 sequence is CASSLARSAEAFF. CDR3 bases: TGTGCCAGCAGCTTAGCACGAAGTGCTGAAGCTTTCTTT.

The sample holds one count of this clone. The chain carries TRBV4-3 and TRBJ1-1, with D tentatively TRBD1 (5 bases). V gave up 4 bases and J gave up 7 bases, with 16 bases separating them. This CDR3 comprises 14 residues. Per germline, CDR1 LGHNA and CDR2 YSLEER. CDR3 sequence: CASSPEAVGDEAFF. In nucleotides, the CDR3 is TGCGCCAGCAGCCCCGAAGCAGTAGGGGATGAAGCTTTCTTT.

The V call is TRBV2, the J call TRBJ1-3; weak D call: TRBD1 (5 bases). Trimming took off 2 bases at V and 9 bases at J, with 20 bases between the two ends. This CDR3 comprises 16 residues. Germline values: CDR1 SNHLY, CDR2 FYNNEI. The CDR3 sequence is CASSESPGTAGGTIYF. CDR3 DNA sequence: TGTGCCAGCAGTGAAAGCCCAGGGACGGCCGGAGGCACCATATATTTT.

This chain connects TRBV5-1 to TRBJ2-5, with TRBD2 identical over 9 bases. Trimming at V came to 4 bases and at J to 5 bases, leaving 15 bases not matched to a gene. The CDR3 length is 17 residues. Germline values: CDR1 SGHRS, CDR2 YFSETQ. CDR3 amino acids: CASSPLGVGLAVETQYF. The CDR3 nucleotides are TGCGCCAGCAGCCCCCTGGGGGTGGGACTAGCAGTGGAGACCCAGTACTTC.

V usage is TRBV6-1 and J usage is TRBJ2-7; no reliable D call. This CDR3 has 11 amino acids. Germline V gene lookup returns CDR1 MNHNS and CDR2 SASEGT. Trimming removed 10 bases at V and 6 bases at J, with 13 bases between. The CDR3 DNA follows: TGTGCCACCACTCAGTCTATCGAGCAGTACTTC. Its translation: CATTQSIEQYF.

This sequence joins TRBV6-5 and TRBJ1-1; maybe TRBD1 (5 bases). The germline gives CDR1 MNHEY, CDR2 SVGAGI. V shed 8 bases and J shed 0 bases, with 10 bases lying between them. The CDR3 extends over 13 amino acids. CDR3 sequence: CASETDMNTEAFF. Here the CDR3 DNA reads TGTGCCAGCGAGACAGACATGAACACTGAAGCTTTCTTT.

The V call is TRBV19, the J call TRBJ2-7; TRBD1 aligns across 9 bases. V was pared by 5 bases and J by 4 bases, with 9 bases of the junction left unmatched. The length of the CDR3 is 15 residues. Per the germline V gene, CDR1 is LNHDA and CDR2 is SQIVND (reference sequence). The CDR3 DNA reads TGTGCCAGTAGTGTCCACAGGGGGCCCGATTACGAGCAGTACTTC. It specifies CASSVHRGPDYEQYF. The full variable domain, completed using reference TRBV19 and TRBJ2-7, is DGGITQSPKYLFRKEGQNVTLSCEQNLNHDAMYWYRQDPGQGLRLIYYSQIVNDFQKGDIAEGYSVSREKKESFPLTVTSAQKNPTAFYLCASSVHRGPDYEQYFGPGTRLTVT.

The genes are TRBV5-1 and TRBJ2-3, with TRBD1 identical over 10 bases. Trimming removed 1 base from V and 6 bases from J; junction bases left unmatched: 2. In germline, CDR1 is SGHRS, CDR2 YFSETQ. The CDR3 loop spans 14 amino acids. The CDR3 coding sequence is TGCGCCAGCAGCTTGCGGACAGGGGGGGATACGCAGTATTTT. Translation gives CASSLRTGGDTQYF.

V and J are TRBV5-1 and TRBJ2-7; D possibly corresponds to TRBD1 (6 bases). CDR3 size: 15 residues. In germline, CDR1 is SGHRS, CDR2 YFSETQ. Between the trimmed V and J ends, which lost 0 bases and 6 bases, there was a span of 16 bases. The CDR3 nucleotides read TGCGCCAGCAGCTTGGAGGCAGGGGTGCTAGGCGAGCAGTACTTC. It codes for CASSLEAGVLGEQYF.

The V and J genes are TRBV27 and TRBJ2-3; D is unresolved. This CDR3 contains 14 residues. V was pared by 2 bases and J by 0 bases, with 6 bases between. Germline CDR1 is MNHEY and CDR2 is SMNVEV (reference sequence). The DNA of the CDR3 is TGTGCCAGCAGTTTAATAGATAGCACAGATACGCAGTATTTT. Its protein product is CASSLIDSTDTQYF.

This clone appeared a few times. The chain recombines TRBV29-1 with TRBJ1-1, with no clear D. V was shortened by 2 bases and J by 1 base, with 8 bases between the two germline ends. This CDR3 region has 13 residues. Germline CDR1 SQVTM, CDR2 ANQGSEA. CDR3 nucleotides: TGCAGCGTTGAAATGTTTGGGAACACTGAAGCTTTCTTT. Its translation: CSVEMFGNTEAFF.

The chain has TRBV5-1 and TRBJ2-4; D assignment may be TRBD1 or TRBD2 (5 bases each). This CDR3 contains 16 residues. The V and J ends lost 4 bases and 1 base respectively, with 15 bases between them. The V gene's germline CDR1 is SGHRS and CDR2 YFSETQ. The chain's CDR3 is CASSGTGAAAKNIQYF. The CDR3 DNA reads as TGCGCCAGCAGCGGCACCGGGGCAGCGGCCAAAAACATTCAGTACTTC. The full variable domain, rest sourced from reference TRBV5-1 and TRBJ2-4, is KAGVTQTPRYLIKTRGQQVTLSCSPISGHRSVSWYQQTPGQGLQFLFEYFSETQRNKGNFPGRFSGRQFSNSRSEMNVSTLELGDSALYLCASSGTGAAAKNIQYFGAGTRLSVL.

J is TRBJ1-4 and V is TRBV5-1, with D perhaps TRBD1 (5 bases). The germline V and J ends were trimmed by 3 bases and 4 bases, with 10 bases remaining between them. This CDR3 is built from 14 residues. Germline CDR1 SGHRS, CDR2 YFSETQ. The CDR3 sequence: CASSSGGGNEKLFF. CDR3 DNA: TGCGCCAGCAGCTCCGGGGGGGGTAATGAAAAACTGTTTTTT.